The 15 T cell receptor beta chains given below trace back to one sample, sequenced in a study of early T cells in non-severe SARS-CoV-2 infection. TCRdb processed the 5' RACE reads anew with MiXCR; each CDR3 protein has one entry. The sample records roughly 100,000 distinct CDR3 sequences, under 15% being singletons. The sequenced sample was whole blood. These receptors were collected from an adult who was a healthcare worker with PCR-confirmed SARS-CoV-2 infection or an uninfected control (not recorded which).

The chain employs TRBV5-1 and TRBJ1-4; D gene unclear. V lost 0 bases and J 7 bases, leaving 13 bases between the germline ends. Germline CDR1 reads SGHRS; CDR2 reads YFSETQ. There are 15 residues in the CDR3. The CDR3 coding sequence is TGCGCCAGCAGCTTGGATGGAGCCTTGGGTGAAAAACTGTTTTTT. Translating gives CASSLDGALGEKLFF.

This clonotype was recorded many times. The chain is built from TRBV7-9 and TRBJ2-7; 9 bases fit TRBD1. The CDR3 covers 15 residues. Germline V gene data show CDR1 as SEHNR and CDR2 as FQNEAQ (reference sequence). V lost 3 bases to trimming and J lost 5 bases; unmatched junction nucleotides: 8. DNA for the CDR3: TGTGCCAGCAGCTTCCGGGACAGGGAACGTGACGAGCAGTACTTC. Translating gives CASSFRDRERDEQYF.

The J gene is TRBJ2-5, the V gene TRBV4-1, with a weak D call TRBD2 (5 bases). This CDR3 spans 13 amino acids. CDR1 and CDR2 (germline): MGHRA, YSYEKL. The V gene lost 0 bases and the J gene lost 10 bases, with 12 bases spanning the gap. DNA of the CDR3: TGCGCCAGCAGCCAAGACGGGGAGCGTAACCAGTACTTC. Translation gives CASSQDGERNQYF.

The chain recombines TRBV7-9 with TRBJ2-1; TRBD2 might be the D (6 bases). The CDR3 consists of 16 residues. CDR1 is SEHNR and CDR2 is FQNEAQ in the germline V gene (reference sequence). Trimming removed 4 bases from V and 0 bases from J, with 13 bases in between. CDR3 sequence reads: CASSSQTSSSYNEQFF. The CDR3 DNA is TGTGCCAGCAGCTCCCAGACTAGTAGCTCCTACAATGAGCAGTTCTTC.

In this sample, this clonotype turned up many times. The chain is built from TRBV3-1 and TRBJ2-7; TRBD1 might be the D (6 bases). The CDR3 consists of 16 residues. Germline V lookup: CDR1 LGHDT, CDR2 YNNKEL (reference sequence). V dropped 5 bases and J dropped 2 bases, with 19 bases sitting between them. The CDR3 sequence is CASSFSWTDPPYEQYF. In nucleotides, the CDR3 is TGTGCCAGCAGCTTCTCCTGGACAGACCCCCCCTACGAGCAGTACTTC.

This clonotype was recorded at least ten times. The V gene is TRBV20-1, the J gene TRBJ2-7; D tentatively fits TRBD1 or TRBD2 (5 bases each). Germline CDR1 and CDR2: DFQATT and SNEGSKA (reference sequence). This CDR3 is 16 amino acids long. V was trimmed by 3 bases and J by 3 bases, leaving 21 bases between them. The CDR3 region is CSASVRALDRDYEQYF. The CDR3 coding sequence is TGCAGTGCTAGCGTGAGGGCACTTGACAGAGACTACGAGCAGTACTTC.

This clonotype was seen many times. The V gene is TRBV6-1, the J gene TRBJ2-5; no firm D call. Germline CDR1 reads MNHNS; CDR2 reads SASEGT. This CDR3 comprises 11 residues. The CDR3 coding sequence is TGTGCATCCCAGTACCAAGAGACCCAGTACTTC. Protein product: CASQYQETQYF.

This clonotype showed up just a few times. The genes are TRBV7-6 and TRBJ2-1, with D tentatively TRBD2 (6 bases). The V and J ends lost 5 bases and 5 bases respectively, with 16 bases between them. Germline values: CDR1 SGHVS, CDR2 FNYEAQ. CDR3 size: 15 residues. DNA of the CDR3: TGTGCCAGCAGCCCCGGGGCGGGACGCAACAATGAGCAGTTCTTC. Protein sequence: CASSPGAGRNNEQFF.

Many counts were recorded for this clonotype. The junction does not match germline at one end; this may be a read error. The J gene is TRBJ2-1, the V gene TRBV2; 9 nucleotides align to TRBD1. The length of the CDR3 is 15 residues. Germline V gene lookup returns CDR1 SNHLY and CDR2 FYNNEI. Written as DNA, the CDR3 is TGTGCCAGCAGGGAAGGGACAGGGTTATACAATGAGCAGTTCTTC. This translates into CASREGTGLYNEQFF.

This clonotype was observed a handful of times. V and J are TRBV7-7 and TRBJ2-5, with D possibly called TRBD1 or TRBD2 (5 bases each). The CDR3 is made up of 14 amino acids. CDR1 and CDR2 (germline): SSHAT, FNYEAQ (reference sequence). V lost 4 bases to trimming and J lost 9 bases, with 18 bases between them. The DNA of the CDR3 is TGTGCCAGCAGCTCTCGGACTGGGGCCAGGGCCCAGTACTTC. Translated: CASSSRTGARAQYF.

In its sample, this clonotype was seen a few times. The CDR3 region is CASLTKVNTEAFF. CDR3 sequence (DNA): TGTGCCAGCCTAACGAAGGTCAACACTGAAGCTTTCTTT. The V and J genes are TRBV28 and TRBJ1-1, with D unresolved. CDR3 length equals 13 residues. Trimming left V 8 bases short and J 2 bases short, with 12 bases between. Germline CDR1 and CDR2: MDHEN and SYDVKM.

The CDR3 DNA follows: TGTGCCAGCAGTTATGAGTTATTCTATGGCTACACCTTC. The encoded protein is CASSYELFYGYTF. This sequence joins TRBV28 and TRBJ1-2; unclear D gene. Germline values: CDR1 MDHEN, CDR2 SYDVKM. Trimming took off 4 bases at V and 4 bases at J, with 10 bases between the two ends. The CDR3 consists of 13 residues.

In its sample, this clonotype was seen many times. V usage is TRBV20-1 and J usage is TRBJ1-2; unclear D gene. Deletions cut 6 bases from V and 7 bases from J, with 9 bases between. Germline-derived CDR1 and CDR2 are DFQATT and SNEGSKA (reference sequence). This CDR3 contains 10 residues. The CDR3 sequence: CSAVYGGYTF. Here the CDR3 DNA reads TGCAGTGCAGTCTACGGTGGCTACACCTTC.

The chain joins TRBV20-1 to TRBJ1-5, with no clear D. The CDR3 runs to 14 residues. Trimming left V 3 bases short and J 0 bases short, with 9 bases between. Per germline, CDR1 DFQATT and CDR2 SNEGSKA (reference sequence). Here the CDR3 reads CSASTRYSNQPQHF. CDR3 nucleotide sequence: TGCAGTGCTAGTACACGATATAGCAATCAGCCCCAGCATTTT.

To note about this clonotype: At one end, the junction sequence differs from germline, possibly due to a read error. The chain's CDR3 is CASSQAGAEQFF. In DNA form, the CDR3 reads TGCGCCAGCAGCCAAGCGGGGGCTGAGCAGTTCTTC. The V call is TRBV4-2, the J call TRBJ2-1; 8 nucleotides align to TRBD2. Germline CDR1 LGHNA, CDR2 YNFKEQ. This CDR3 contains 12 residues.